One and the same sample provided the 20 T cell receptor beta chains below, sequenced in a study of blood T cell repertoires in COVID-19. Only in-frame clones appear in the TCRdb table, and some are missing; sequencing was by immunoSEQ multiplex PCR. This repertoire shows 120,000 or so clones, roughly three quarters found once; its top ten account for 6.5% to 9.5%. Sequencing input: peripheral blood. Receptor source: a human donor in a cohort sampled during active COVID-19.

The table lists this clone with a count of one. V and J are TRBV6-2 or TRBV6-3 and TRBJ2-3; 12 positions match TRBD2. V shed 2 bases, J shed 7 bases, and the junction held 7 bases outside the gene matches. CDR1 MNHEY and CDR2 SVGEGT come from the germline V gene. The CDR3 runs to 16 residues. CDR3 DNA: TGTGCCAGCAGTTACCCAACTAGCGGGGGGAAAAATACGCAGTATTTT. Encoded protein: CASSYPTSGGKNTQYF.

The gene calls are TRBV28 and TRBJ1-5; TRBD1 agrees at 9 bases. The CDR3 covers 15 residues. V dropped 7 bases and J dropped 2; count of bases not matched to a gene: 6. CDR1 and CDR2 (germline): MDHEN, SYDVKM. In DNA form, the CDR3 reads TGTGCCAGCAAATTCCGGGACAGGGGCAATCAGCCCCAGCATTTT. Protein: CASKFRDRGNQPQHF.

The genes are TRBV4-2 and TRBJ1-4; tentative D call: TRBD1 (6 bases). The CDR3 covers 16 residues. Germline-derived CDR1 and CDR2 are LGHNA and YNFKEQ. Trimming cost V 5 bases and J 6 bases, with 19 bases left between them. The CDR3, as DNA: TGTGCCAGCAGCTCCTTACAGGGTAGAGTAGATGAAAAACTGTTTTTT. Encoded protein: CASSSLQGRVDEKLFF.

This chain links TRBV24-1 with TRBJ2-1, with 13 bases lining up with TRBD2. V lost 4 bases to trimming and J lost 7 bases; unmatched junction nucleotides: 6. Germline CDR1 KGHDR, CDR2 SFDVKD. The CDR3 consists of 16 residues. As DNA, the CDR3 is TGTGCCACCAGTGACCCGACTAGCGGGGGGTCTAATGAGCAGTTCTTC. It encodes CATSDPTSGGSNEQFF.

The chain carries TRBV11-3 and TRBJ2-1; D gene unclear. The CDR3 contains 15 residues. V lost 2 bases, J lost 4 bases, and 12 bases lay in between. CDR1 and CDR2 (germline): SGHNT, YENEEA. CDR3 sequence: CASSLLYGGYNEQFF. The CDR3 bases are TGTGCCAGCAGCTTACTATACGGCGGTTACAATGAGCAGTTCTTC.

The gene calls are TRBV6-5 and TRBJ1-5; 10 nucleotides line up with TRBD1. From germline, CDR1 is MNHEY and CDR2 SVGAGI. The CDR3 covers 15 residues. Unmatched junction bases numbered 8, after V lost 8 bases and J lost 4 bases. The CDR3 region has the DNA TGTGCCAGCCAACTTGGACAGGGGGGAAATCAGCCCCAGCATTTT. Translated: CASQLGQGGNQPQHF.

V usage is TRBV30 and J usage is TRBJ1-5; no clear D. Trimming removed 2 bases at V and 0 bases at J, with 8 bases between. Germline loops: CDR1 GTSNPN, CDR2 SVGIG (reference sequence). The CDR3 spans 14 residues. The CDR3 sequence: CAWSTGGSNQPQHF. The CDR3 coding sequence is TGTGCCTGGAGTACCGGAGGTAGCAATCAGCCCCAGCATTTT.

The gene calls are TRBV24-1 and TRBJ1-2, with TRBD1 as a possible D gene (6 bases). Germline loops: CDR1 KGHDR, CDR2 SFDVKD. V was cut by 2 bases and J by 6 bases, with 12 bases left in between. CDR3 length: 14 residues. Written as DNA, the CDR3 is TGTGCCACCAGTGATTGGGGGCCAGGCCATGGCTACACCTTC. Amino acids: CATSDWGPGHGYTF.

The chain employs TRBV12-2 and TRBJ2-1; the DNA was not used to check the table's D call, TRBD2. TRBV12-2 is a pseudogene. The CDR3 loop spans 12 amino acids. CDR3 sequence reads: CASRPETHLQFF. The CDR3 coding sequence is TGTGCAAGTCGCCCAGAGACTCATCTGCAGTTCTTC.

This clone was seen ten or more times. The V gene is TRBV4-1, the J gene TRBJ2-1; D is possibly TRBD2 (6 bases). From germline, CDR1 is MGHRA and CDR2 YSYEKL. There are 14 residues in the CDR3. Between the trimmed V and J ends, which lost 0 bases and 12 bases, there was a span of 15 bases. The CDR3 DNA reads TGCGCCAGCAGCCAAGATGGGACGGGAGATCCGCAGTTCTTC. Translated, it gives CASSQDGTGDPQFF.

CDR3 sequence reads: CASSLDRGSRRTLHF. The CDR3 bases are TGCGCCAGCAGCTTGGATAGGGGGAGCCGACGGACCCTCCACTTT. The rearrangement joins TRBV5-1 to TRBJ1-6; D is perhaps TRBD1 (6 bases). This CDR3 is built from 15 residues. Germline values: CDR1 SGHRS, CDR2 YFSETQ. V lost 0 bases to trimming and J lost 14 bases, with 18 bases between them.

This clone occurred once. This chain joins TRBV6-5 and TRBJ2-7; D uncertain. Deletions cut 7 bases from V and 5 bases from J, with 12 bases between. Germline V gene sequence: CDR1 MNHEY, CDR2 SVGAGI. This CDR3 contains 12 residues. CDR3 loop: CASMFGWDEQYF. Here the CDR3 DNA reads TGTGCCAGCATGTTCGGGTGGGACGAGCAGTACTTC.

In its sample, this clone was seen a few times. This rearrangement joins TRBV3-1 (or the pseudogene TRBV3-2) to TRBJ2-7; the D is unclear. The CDR3 runs to 13 residues. V lost 3 bases and J 0 bases, leaving 6 bases between the germline ends. Germline CDR1 is LGHDT and CDR2 is YNNKEL (reference sequence). CDR3 nucleotide sequence: TGTGCCAGCAGCCATAGCCTCTCCTACGAGCAGTACTTC. Its translation: CASSHSLSYEQYF.

The chain joins TRBV11-3 to TRBJ2-7; perhaps TRBD1 as D (6 bases). This CDR3 region has 15 residues. V was clipped by 5 bases and J by 4 bases, with 18 bases between them. CDR1 and CDR2 from the germline V gene are SGHNT and YENEEA. CDR3 sequence (DNA): TGTGCCAGCAGCGGTGAGACAGGTACTCCTTACGAGCAGTACTTC. Encoded protein: CASSGETGTPYEQYF.

The genes are TRBV3-1 (or the pseudogene TRBV3-2) and TRBJ2-5, with 15 bases fitting TRBD2. V shed 4 bases, J shed 3 bases, and the junction held 3 bases outside the gene matches. CDR1 LGHDT and CDR2 YNNKEL come from the germline V gene (reference sequence). This CDR3 has 16 amino acids. For the CDR3, the DNA is TGTGCCAGCAGCCCCGGGACTAGCGGGAGGAAAGAGACCCAGTACTTC. Its translation: CASSPGTSGRKETQYF.

This clone was counted only a few times. This sequence joins TRBV28 and TRBJ2-7; D is perhaps TRBD1 (6 bases). V lost 3 bases and J lost 6, with 15 bases in between. The CDR3 runs 14 residues. The germline CDR1 and CDR2 sequences are MDHEN and SYDVKM. The CDR3 DNA reads TGTGCCAGCAGTTTTAGGCAGGGGACCGTCGAGCAGTACTTC. As protein: CASSFRQGTVEQYF.

There are many counts of this clone. This chain joins TRBV6-5 and TRBJ2-7, with D unclear. Germline CDR1 reads MNHEY; CDR2 reads SVGAGI. This CDR3 region has 11 residues. V lost 7 bases and J lost 3, with 7 bases in between. In nucleotides, the CDR3 is TGTGCCAGCAACGACAACTACGAGCAGTACTTC. Translated: CASNDNYEQYF.

The rearrangement uses TRBV7-2 and TRBJ1-2, with D unresolved. The CDR3 is made up of 14 amino acids. V dropped 0 bases and J dropped 1 base, with 6 bases sitting between them. CDR1 is SGHTA and CDR2 is FQGNSA in the germline V gene. In DNA form, the CDR3 reads TGTGCCAGCAGCTTAGCGCAGAATAACTATGGCTACACCTTC. It codes for CASSLAQNNYGYTF.

This chain joins TRBV3-1 (or the pseudogene TRBV3-2) and TRBJ2-5; a weak D match, TRBD2 (6 bases). V lost 1 base and J 0 bases, leaving 9 bases between the germline ends. The CDR3 extends over 15 amino acids. Germline CDR1 LGHDT, CDR2 YNNKEL (reference sequence). The CDR3 protein is CASSQVGTHQETQYF. DNA of the CDR3: TGTGCCAGCAGCCAAGTCGGGACTCACCAAGAGACCCAGTACTTC.

This sequence joins TRBV6-2 or TRBV6-3 and TRBJ1-5; TRBD1 is a possible D gene (5 bases). From germline, CDR1 is MNHEY and CDR2 SVGEGT. The CDR3 is 14 residues long. With 5 bases removed from V and 7 bases from J, the gap between germline ends came to 15 bases. CDR3 sequence (DNA): TGTGCCAGCAGTCAAGACAGTCTAGGACAGCCCCAGCATTTT. Residues: CASSQDSLGQPQHF.